This TCR beta chain originates from a study of shared clonotypes between healthy human individuals. This clone was detected once. Generated by immunoSEQ multiplex PCR, the TCRdb table keeps only in-frame clones and is missing some. This sample has approximately 530,000 clones, with 90% to 97% found just once. With V trimmed by 5 bases and J by 6 bases, 15 bases remained unmatched. CDR3 length equals 17 residues. Germline V gives CDR1 SGHVS, CDR2 FQNEAQ. Sequencing was done on a sample of naive CD4+ T cells sorted from blood. Subset specified: CD45RA+ positively selected. This clonotype originated in a young woman in good health. V and J are TRBV7-8 and TRBJ2-7; TRBD2 matches 11 bases. CDR3 loop: CASSIRVLAGVFFEQYF. For the CDR3, the DNA is TGTGCCAGCAGCATTAGGGTACTAGCGGGAGTATTCTTCGAGCAGTACTTC.